The 31 T cell receptor beta chains given below trace back to one sample, sequenced in a study of blood T cells in healthy people across ages. Sample-barcoded 5' priming and a J-beta primer mix drove a second PCR of about 6 to 12 cycles. MiXCR, run by TCRdb on the 5' RACE reads, gives a single entry per CDR3 protein. Among about 1.7 million distinct CDR3 sequences listed, about 30% were seen once. The sample taken for sequencing was blood. The origin of the receptors is a woman aged 25-40 years in good health.

The chain uses TRBV12-3 or TRBV12-4 and TRBJ2-1; D not resolved. The CDR3 extends over 13 amino acids. V lost 6 bases, J lost 8 bases, and 14 bases lay in between. CDR3 residues: CASRPDGSDEQFF. The CDR3 DNA reads as TGTGCCAGCAGACCAGACGGGTCCGATGAGCAGTTCTTC.

This chain connects TRBV27 to TRBJ2-7, with 7 bases that match TRBD2. The CDR3 totals 14 residues. With 8 bases clipped from V and 3 bases from J, the junction kept 10 bases outside the gene matches. Looked up from germline, CDR1 is MNHEY and CDR2 is SMNVEV (reference sequence). CDR3 loop: CASRRGEVRYEQYF. The DNA for the CDR3 is TGTGCCAGCCGTCGGGGGGAGGTCCGCTACGAGCAGTACTTC.

Only a few counts were recorded for this clonotype. Given a much more abundant clone one base away, this may be a read error. The chain couples TRBV12-3 or TRBV12-4 to TRBJ2-5; a weak D match, TRBD2 (6 bases). The ends were cut back, 6 bases at V and 0 bases at J, with 11 bases in the middle. This CDR3 has 14 amino acids. CDR3 in DNA: TGTGCCAGCAGCTGCCGCGGGAACCAAGAGACCCAGTACTTC. Protein: CASSCRGNQETQYF.

This sequence joins TRBV20-1 and TRBJ1-4; D gene uncertain. This CDR3 contains 11 residues. Germline V lookup: CDR1 DFQATT, CDR2 SNEGSKA (reference sequence). V lost 7 bases, J lost 7 bases, and 10 bases lay in between. Here the CDR3 DNA reads TGCAGTGTATCCGGCCGTGAAAAACTGTTTTTT. It encodes CSVSGREKLFF.

CDR3 DNA: TGCGCCAGCAGCTTGCGGGAAATGTCAGGGAGCGAGCAGTACTTC. Amino acid sequence: CASSLREMSGSEQYF. J is TRBJ2-7 and V is TRBV5-1, with D possibly being TRBD1 or TRBD2 (5 bases each). V lost 1 base and J lost 6, with 17 bases in between. Germline values: CDR1 SGHRS, CDR2 YFSETQ. The CDR3 covers 15 residues.

This clonotype was observed at least ten times. The chain carries TRBV12-3 or TRBV12-4 and TRBJ1-5; D gene unclear. This CDR3 region has 12 residues. Trimming cost V 6 bases and J 8 bases, with 11 bases left between them. The CDR3 loop is CASSRIGEPQHF. The CDR3, as DNA: TGTGCCAGCAGCAGGATCGGAGAGCCCCAGCATTTT.

With regard to this clonotype: A far larger clone differs by one base, so this is likely a read error. The CDR3 is CASWGQSYEQYF. Written as DNA, the CDR3 is TGTGCCAGCTGGGGACAGTCCTACGAGCAGTACTTC. The chain couples TRBV6-6 to TRBJ2-7; 7 bases match TRBD1. CDR1 and CDR2 (germline): MNHNY, SVGAGI (reference sequence). Unmatched junction bases numbered 2, after V lost 8 bases and J lost 1 base. This CDR3 is 12 amino acids long.

This clonotype was detected only a few times. The chain is built from TRBV5-1 and TRBJ2-1; D is undetermined. Germline V gene lookup returns CDR1 SGHRS and CDR2 YFSETQ. Trimming pared 4 bases from V and 10 bases from J, leaving 15 bases between. CDR3 size: 13 residues. Written as DNA, the CDR3 is TGCGCCAGCAGCCTTAACCTCGCCCGCGAGCAGTTCTTC. Translation: CASSLNLAREQFF.

The chain recombines TRBV5-6 with TRBJ2-7; D not certain. The V gene lost 4 bases and the J gene lost 6 bases, with 14 bases spanning the gap. The length of the CDR3 is 13 residues. Germline values: CDR1 SGHDT, CDR2 YYEEEE. The DNA of the CDR3 is TGTGCCAGCAGCGCGGATGGAGCAATCGAGCAGTACTTC. It translates to CASSADGAIEQYF.

This clonotype was seen a few times. This sequence joins TRBV20-1 and TRBJ1-5; D might be TRBD1 (5 bases). Trimming took off 6 bases at V and 7 bases at J, with 22 bases between the two ends. CDR1 DFQATT and CDR2 SNEGSKA come from the germline V gene (reference sequence). The CDR3 contains 15 residues. The CDR3 here is CSAPSLDRAGQPQHF. CDR3 in DNA: TGCAGTGCCCCCAGCCTTGACAGAGCAGGACAGCCCCAGCATTTT.

V usage is TRBV5-5 and J usage is TRBJ2-5, with D perhaps matching TRBD1 (5 bases). Germline values: CDR1 SGHKS, CDR2 YYEKEE (reference sequence). The length of the CDR3 is 12 residues. Trimming pared 8 bases from V and 2 bases from J, leaving 10 bases between. CDR3 coding DNA: TGTGCCAGTTTCAGGGCGCAAGAGACCCAGTACTTC. This sequence encodes CASFRAQETQYF.

The genes are TRBV14 and TRBJ2-7; 9 nucleotides align to TRBD2. V was clipped by 4 bases and J by 7 bases; unmatched bases: 8. CDR1 is SGHDN and CDR2 is FVKESK in the germline V gene. The CDR3 covers 14 residues. DNA for the CDR3: TGTGCCAGCAGCCTGACTGGGCTAGCGGGAGAGCAGTACTTC. Translating it yields CASSLTGLAGEQYF.

This clonotype was recorded a few times. CDR3 DNA sequence: TGTGCCAGCAGCTTGGTAATGAGGGGCTACACCTTC. Amino acids: CASSLVMRGYTF. V usage is TRBV5-6 and J usage is TRBJ1-2; D gene unclear. The V gene's germline CDR1 is SGHDT and CDR2 YYEEEE. V was shortened by 0 bases and J by 8 bases, with 8 bases between the two germline ends. The CDR3 extends over 12 amino acids.

The chain uses TRBV7-2 and TRBJ2-7; 12 positions match TRBD1. The germline CDR1 and CDR2 sequences are SGHTA and FQGNSA. The CDR3 contains 14 residues. Trimming at V came to 5 bases and at J to 5 bases, leaving 4 bases not matched to a gene. The CDR3 here is CASSVGQGANEQYF. For the CDR3, the DNA is TGTGCCAGCAGCGTGGGACAGGGGGCCAACGAGCAGTACTTC.

This clonotype was counted a few times. The chain carries TRBV29-1 and TRBJ2-3; 8 positions agree with TRBD2. Germline lookup yields CDR1 SQVTM and CDR2 ANQGSEA. The CDR3 is 15 residues long. Trimming at V came to 3 bases and at J to 4 bases, leaving 9 bases not matched to a gene. The CDR3 sequence: CSVESGGALSDTQYF. Here the CDR3 DNA reads TGCAGCGTTGAGTCGGGGGGGGCCTTGTCAGATACGCAGTATTTT.

In regard to this clonotype: At one of its ends the junction is not consistent with the germline gene, which may arise from a read error. The V and J genes are TRBV12-3 or TRBV12-4 and TRBJ2-1, with no clear D. CDR3 size: 11 residues. In nucleotides, the CDR3 is TGTGCCAGCCGCCGGTACAATGAGCGGTTCTTC. Its protein product is CASRRYNERFF.

The genes are TRBV12-5 and TRBJ1-6, with TRBD1 identical over 10 bases. The CDR3 loop spans 16 amino acids. Germline CDR1 and CDR2: LGHNT and FRNRAP. With V trimmed by 7 bases and J by 14 bases, 17 bases remained unmatched. CDR3 protein: CASVPSDRGFTGALHF. For the CDR3, the DNA is TGTGCTAGTGTCCCCTCGGACAGGGGGTTCACAGGGGCCCTCCACTTT.

The J gene is TRBJ1-1, the V gene TRBV20-1; D may be TRBD1 (5 bases). Germline V gene sequence: CDR1 DFQATT, CDR2 SNEGSKA (reference sequence). The V gene lost 0 bases and the J gene lost 4 bases, with 18 bases spanning the gap. The CDR3 is made up of 16 amino acids. In DNA, the CDR3 is TGCAGTGCTAGAGATGCAGGGTTGACCTTGGGCACTGAAGCTTTCTTT. This encodes CSARDAGLTLGTEAFF.

The chain is built from TRBV12-3 or TRBV12-4 and TRBJ1-4, with D perhaps matching TRBD1 (5 bases). The CDR3 totals 14 residues. The V gene lost 3 bases and the J gene lost 7 bases, with 12 bases spanning the gap. The CDR3 loop is CASSLVGVGEKLFF. The CDR3 DNA follows: TGTGCCAGCAGTTTGGTGGGGGTTGGTGAAAAACTGTTTTTT.

This clonotype showed up many times. The chain recombines TRBV27 with TRBJ2-5, with 9 bases fitting TRBD2. V dropped 5 bases and J dropped 1; count of bases not matched to a gene: 8. Germline assignment: CDR1 MNHEY and CDR2 SMNVEV (reference sequence). The CDR3 totals 16 residues. The CDR3 region has the DNA TGTGCCAGCAGTATCCGGACTAGCGAGGTCCAAGAGACCCAGTACTTC. It encodes CASSIRTSEVQETQYF.

This sequence joins TRBV10-3 and TRBJ2-2, with 12 bases aligning to TRBD2. The CDR3 length is 17 residues. V shed 2 bases, J shed 1 base, and the junction held 2 bases outside the gene matches. The germline V gene encodes CDR1 ENHRY and CDR2 SYGVKD. The CDR3 region is CAISEPGLAGNTGELFF. The CDR3, as DNA: TGTGCCATCAGTGAGCCGGGACTAGCGGGGAACACCGGGGAGCTGTTTTTT.

This clonotype turned up a few times. The chain employs TRBV19 and TRBJ2-1; D may be TRBD1 (6 bases). This CDR3 contains 13 residues. Germline loops: CDR1 LNHDA, CDR2 SQIVND (reference sequence). Deletions cut 7 bases from V and 4 bases from J, with 11 bases between. CDR3: CASMGARYNEQFF. The CDR3 bases are TGTGCCAGTATGGGGGCTCGGTACAATGAGCAGTTCTTC.

At least ten counts were recorded for this clonotype. The chain couples TRBV3-1 to TRBJ2-1; D possibly corresponds to TRBD1 (7 bases). The CDR3 extends over 15 amino acids. The V and J ends lost 7 bases and 2 bases respectively, with 15 bases between them. The germline V gene has CDR1 LGHDT and CDR2 YNNKEL (reference sequence). The DNA of the CDR3 is TGTGCCAGCAACCTCCAGGGGGGAACCTACAATGAGCAGTTCTTC. Its protein product is CASNLQGGTYNEQFF.

This clonotype was detected many times. V gene TRBV5-1 combines with J gene TRBJ2-6, with no clear D. This CDR3 has 15 amino acids. From germline, CDR1 is SGHRS and CDR2 YFSETQ. The V gene lost 0 bases and the J gene lost 2 bases, with 6 bases spanning the gap. The DNA of the CDR3 is TGCGCCAGCAGCTTGGCATCTCCTGGGGCCAACGTCCTGACTTTC. As protein: CASSLASPGANVLTF.

The rearrangement links TRBV7-7 to TRBJ2-5; tentatively, D is TRBD2 (6 bases). Germline CDR1 SSHAT, CDR2 FNYEAQ (reference sequence). CDR3 length equals 14 residues. V lost 10 bases and J lost 5, with 20 bases in between. In DNA form, the CDR3 reads TGTGCCACCGGGAGCGTGGGCTCTTCCGAGACCCAGTACTTC. Amino acids: CATGSVGSSETQYF.

With regard to this clonotype: This may be a read error, as it is one base from a much larger clone. The chain links TRBV20-1 to TRBJ1-2; 7 nucleotides align to TRBD1. The CDR3 is 17 amino acids. The junction had 14 bases not matched to a gene; V was cut back by 0 bases and J by 4 bases. Germline V gives CDR1 DFQATT, CDR2 SNEGSKA (reference sequence). CDR3 residues: CSAREKERDRVSYGYTF. In DNA, the CDR3 is TGCAGTGCTAGAGAAAAGGAGCGGGACAGAGTGAGCTATGGCTACACCTTC.

In its sample, this clonotype was seen many times. The rearrangement joins TRBV20-1 to TRBJ2-7; 12 nucleotides agree with TRBD2. The germline CDR1 and CDR2 sequences are DFQATT and SNEGSKA (reference sequence). V dropped 8 bases and J dropped 0; count of bases not matched to a gene: 11. The length of the CDR3 is 16 residues. The CDR3 spells CSFRKTSGGSSYEQYF. Written as DNA, the CDR3 is TGCAGTTTCAGGAAGACTAGCGGGGGCAGCTCCTACGAGCAGTACTTC.

The rearrangement joins TRBV29-1 to TRBJ1-1; D unclear. The CDR3 is 14 amino acids. V lost 4 bases to trimming and J lost 3 bases, with 15 bases between them. The germline CDR1 and CDR2 sequences are SQVTM and ANQGSEA. In DNA, the CDR3 is TGCAGCGTTGCTTTGAGGGTAACGGACACTGAAGCTTTCTTT. It encodes CSVALRVTDTEAFF.

This chain connects TRBV20-1 to TRBJ1-2; no definite D call. Germline V gene sequence: CDR1 DFQATT, CDR2 SNEGSKA (reference sequence). V lost 0 bases, J lost 0 bases, and 23 bases lay in between. This CDR3 has 19 residues. The CDR3 sequence: CSARDPSPQLTSANYGYTF. The DNA for the CDR3 is TGCAGTGCTAGAGATCCATCGCCCCAGTTAACTAGTGCTAACTATGGCTACACCTTC.

There are a few counts of this clonotype. The chain combines TRBV14 with TRBJ1-4; D remains ambiguous. This CDR3 contains 13 residues. The V gene lost 2 bases and the J gene lost 7 bases, with 8 bases spanning the gap. CDR1 is SGHDN, CDR2 FVKESK, per germline. The CDR3 sequence is CASSQNTFEKLFF. DNA of the CDR3: TGTGCCAGCAGCCAAAATACTTTTGAAAAACTGTTTTTT. Based on the CDR3 plus reference TRBV14 and TRBJ1-4, the full variable domain is EAGVTQFPSHSVIEKGQTVTLRCDPISGHDNLYWYRRVMGKEIKFLLHFVKESKQDESGMPNNRFLAERTGGTYSTLKVQPAELEDSGVYFCASSQNTFEKLFFGSGTQLSVL.

This clonotype was counted a few times. V and J are TRBV11-2 and TRBJ2-7; D is perhaps TRBD1 (6 bases). Between the trimmed V and J ends, which lost 5 bases and 1 base, there was a span of 12 bases. The CDR3 extends over 14 amino acids. Germline-derived CDR1 and CDR2 are SGHAT and FQNNGV. CDR3 sequence (DNA): TGTGCCAGCAGCATGGACAGAACTTCCTACGAGCAGTACTTC. Translation gives CASSMDRTSYEQYF.